This is a list of T cell receptor beta chains from one sample in a study of OX40 agonist ivuxolimab in advanced cancers. Data came from immunoSEQ multiplex PCR; TCRdb stores just in-frame clones and leaves some out. The repertoire consists of tens of thousands of clones, with roughly 88% occurring once and the leading ten covering 0.25% to 0.3%. Sequences were derived from CD4+ or CD8+ T cells sorted from blood, sampled in a trial of the OX40 agonist ivuxolimab. Every receptor here comes from an adult with an advanced solid tumor such as melanoma, head and neck, liver or kidney cancer. Both conserved end residues are part of each CDR3. The D gene is left open where the match is weak. Clone size appears in some rows only: once, few, many, or a class for an expanded clone.

TRBJ1-2	NA	TRBV15	NA	CATSRGRVADNYGYTF
TRBJ1-6	NA	TRBV6-1	NA	CASSVGHDSPLHF
TRBJ2-1	TRBD1	TRBV2	NA	CASSKGALNEQFF
TRBJ1-6	TRBD1	TRBV5-8	NA	CASSSTLTGVYNSPLHF
TRBJ2-3	NA	TRBV19	NA	CASSIAGRTDTQYF
TRBJ1-6	TRBD1	TRBV5-6	once	CASSPGTGGSSYNSPLHF
TRBJ1-1	NA	TRBV2	NA	CASHRQADEAFF
TRBJ2-2	NA	TRBV30	NA	CAWSFPIGLLRTGELFF
TRBJ2-1	NA	TRBV11-2	NA	CASSSSGFDNEQFF
TRBJ2-3	TRBD2	TRBV27	NA	CASRRTSHTTDTQYF
TRBJ2-1	NA	TRBV5-1	once	CASSFGGSDEQFF
TRBJ1-6	TRBD1	TRBV2	NA	CASSGQGGASPLHF
TRBJ2-6	NA	TRBV7-9	once	CASSPPIGTRGPGANVLTF
TRBJ2-7	NA	TRBV5-4	few	CASSPGLRSYEQYF
TRBJ1-2	NA	TRBV25-1	NA	CASSDRPRGNYGYTF
TRBJ2-7	NA	TRBV5-4	NA	CASSLPRGRSYEQYF
TRBJ1-5	NA	TRBV19	NA	CASSRQQKQPQHF
TRBJ2-2	TRBD2	TRBV27	NA	CASSQTSLAGGPSGELLF
TRBJ2-7	TRBD1	TRBV4-3	NA	CASSQGGQSFYEQYF
TRBJ1-4	TRBD1	TRBV7-9	NA	CASSPGQVANEKLFF
TRBJ2-7	NA	TRBV7-9	NA	CASSLDGGLGNEQYF
TRBJ1-1	NA	TRBV21-1	NA	CASSLWETPMNTEAFF
TRBJ2-1	TRBD2	TRBV6-4	NA	CASKLDVGGGADEQFF
TRBJ2-1	TRBD1	TRBV19	NA	CASSTADRVNEQFF
TRBJ2-7	TRBD1	TRBV11-2	NA	CASSLGDRGFNEQYF
TRBJ1-4	NA	TRBV11-3	NA	CASSRSGIGGEKLFF
TRBJ1-3	NA	TRBV7-3	NA	CASSFRDILSPNSGNTIYF
TRBJ1-2	NA	TRBV19	NA	CASSIPLGGYTF
TRBJ1-3	NA	TRBV7-2	NA	CASSLGPAGSGSGNTIYF
TRBJ1-4	TRBD1	TRBV19	NA	CASSTQAAWTGVEKLFF
TRBJ1-5	NA	TRBV28	once	CASSLSLAGNQPQHF
TRBJ2-1	NA	TRBV7-3	NA	CASSPGGQDYSYNEQFF
TRBJ1-2	NA	TRBV11-2	NA	CASSLDWAYGYTF
TRBJ2-5	NA	TRBV10-3	NA	CAISPGQQGGQETQYF